This TCR beta chain was captured in a study of OX40 agonist ivuxolimab in advanced cancers. Background on the study: Patients were dosed with the agonistic anti-OX40 (CD134) antibody ivuxolimab. Subjects had a mean age of about 65 years, with a range of about 20 to 85; less than 90% were male. Partial responses occurred in Three dose-escalation patients, one with hepatocellular carcinoma and two with cutaneous melanoma.

Sequencing used immunoSEQ multiplex PCR; TCRdb keeps in-frame clones, though not all of them. The repertoire holds 80,000 to 95,000 clones, with approximately 91% as singletons. The sample was CD4+ or CD8+ T cells sorted from blood, taken in a trial of the OX40 agonist ivuxolimab. The TCR comes from an adult with an advanced solid tumor such as melanoma, head and neck, liver or kidney cancer.

CDR3 residues: CASSQGFRSVRGQETQYF. The CDR3 bases are TGTGCCAGCAGCCAAGGCTTTAGGAGCGTGAGGGGCCAAGAGACCCAGTACTTC. This sequence joins TRBV14 and TRBJ2-5; D may match TRBD1 or TRBD2 (5 bases each). The germline V gene has CDR1 SGHDN and CDR2 FVKESK. Trimming took 1 base from V and 1 from J, leaving 19 bases between them. The CDR3 covers 18 residues.